One T cell receptor (beta chain) is described in this entry. The antigen is undetermined. Once extracted for a subset, genomic DNA was divided evenly among several immunoSEQ plates. Measured with immunoSEQ multiplex PCR; TCRdb has only the in-frame clones, and not every one. This repertoire shows hundreds of thousands of clones, roughly 80% found once; its top ten account for less than 15%. The entry originates in a study of shared clonotypes between healthy human individuals. Study-wide background: Aged 18 to 49, the donors were two women and a few men.

Study results and limitations: Since donors were few, the genetic and exposure-history diversity represented was limited.

The germline V and J ends were trimmed by 2 bases and 6 bases, with 10 bases remaining between them. CDR1 SGHDT and CDR2 YYEEEE come from the germline V gene. The CDR3 covers 13 residues. The sequence was obtained from a woman aged 40 to 55 in good health. Some clones in this sample may be carry-over from other donors' samples. Material: PBMCs. The chain joins TRBV5-6 to TRBJ2-3; D is ambiguous. CDR3 residues: CASSLGSPDTQYF. The CDR3 DNA sequence: TGTGCCAGCAGCTTAGGCAGCCCCGATACGCAGTATTTT.